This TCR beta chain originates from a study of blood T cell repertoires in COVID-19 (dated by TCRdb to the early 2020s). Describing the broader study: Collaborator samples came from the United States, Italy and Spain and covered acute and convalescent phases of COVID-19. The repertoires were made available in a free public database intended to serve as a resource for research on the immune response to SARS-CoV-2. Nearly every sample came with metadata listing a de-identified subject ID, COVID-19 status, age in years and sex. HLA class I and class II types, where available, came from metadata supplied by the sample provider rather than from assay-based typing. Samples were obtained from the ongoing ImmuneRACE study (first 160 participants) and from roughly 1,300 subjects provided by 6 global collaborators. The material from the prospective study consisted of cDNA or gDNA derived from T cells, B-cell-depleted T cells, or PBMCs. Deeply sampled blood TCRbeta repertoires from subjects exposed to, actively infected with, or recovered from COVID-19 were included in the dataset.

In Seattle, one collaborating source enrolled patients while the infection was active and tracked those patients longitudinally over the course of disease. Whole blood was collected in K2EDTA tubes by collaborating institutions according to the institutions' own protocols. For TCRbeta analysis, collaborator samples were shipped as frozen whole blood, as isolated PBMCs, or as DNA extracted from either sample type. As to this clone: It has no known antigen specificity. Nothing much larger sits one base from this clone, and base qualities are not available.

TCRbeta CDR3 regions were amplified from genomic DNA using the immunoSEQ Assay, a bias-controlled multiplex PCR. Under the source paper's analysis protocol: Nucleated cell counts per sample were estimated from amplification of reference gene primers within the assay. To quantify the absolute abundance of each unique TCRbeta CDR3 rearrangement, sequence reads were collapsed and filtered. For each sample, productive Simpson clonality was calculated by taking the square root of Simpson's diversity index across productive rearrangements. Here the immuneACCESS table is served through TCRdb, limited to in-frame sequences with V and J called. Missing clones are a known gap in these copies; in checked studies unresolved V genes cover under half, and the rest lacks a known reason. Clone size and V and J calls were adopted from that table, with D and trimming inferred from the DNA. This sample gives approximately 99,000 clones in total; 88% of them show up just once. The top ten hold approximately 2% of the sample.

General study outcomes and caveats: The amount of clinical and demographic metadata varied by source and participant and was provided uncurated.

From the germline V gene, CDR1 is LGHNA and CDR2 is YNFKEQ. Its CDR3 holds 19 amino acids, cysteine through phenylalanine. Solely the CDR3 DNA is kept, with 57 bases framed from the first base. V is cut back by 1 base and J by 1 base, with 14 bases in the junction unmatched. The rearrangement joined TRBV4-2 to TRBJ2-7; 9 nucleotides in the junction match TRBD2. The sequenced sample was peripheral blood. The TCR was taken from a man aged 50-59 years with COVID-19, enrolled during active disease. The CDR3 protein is CASSQAGLAPGHRSYEQYF. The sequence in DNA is TGTGCCAGCAGCCAAGCCGGACTAGCGCCGGGTCATAGGTCCTACGAGCAGTACTTC.